These 10 T cell receptor beta chains originate from one sample sequenced in a study of PD-1 blockade in classical Hodgkin lymphoma. Each patient relapsed following autologous stem cell transplantation, and prior brentuximab vedotin exposure differed. Assay used: immunoSEQ multiplex PCR; TCRdb lists only in-frame clones, some missing. The sample holds roughly 150,000 clones, 78% seen once. The sample in question was peripheral blood mononuclear cells (PBMCs), obtained before the second cycle of nivolumab. The origin of the receptors is a human donor with classical Hodgkin lymphoma.

V is TRBV6-1 and J is TRBJ2-5; 8 bases are shared with TRBD1. V was clipped by 1 base and J by 4 bases; unmatched bases: 5. Germline V lookup: CDR1 MNHNS, CDR2 SASEGT. The CDR3 covers 15 residues. In DNA form, the CDR3 reads TGTGCCAGCAGTGAAGGGGACCAGGGGGCAGAGACCCAGTACTTC. Its protein is CASSEGDQGAETQYF.

The rearrangement joins TRBV4-2 to TRBJ1-3; 8 bases line up with TRBD1. The CDR3 extends over 16 amino acids. Germline-derived CDR1 and CDR2 are LGHNA and YNFKEQ. The junction had 7 bases not matched to a gene; V was cut back by 3 bases and J by 3 bases. Here the CDR3 reads CASSHPGQGDGNTIYF. CDR3 coding DNA: TGTGCCAGCAGCCACCCCGGACAGGGAGATGGAAACACCATATATTTT.

The chain links TRBV5-1 to TRBJ2-5; possibly TRBD2 for D (6 bases). The CDR3 consists of 15 residues. Per germline, CDR1 SGHRS and CDR2 YFSETQ. V shed 4 bases and J shed 0 bases, with 13 bases lying between them. The CDR3 protein is CASSPGGTHQETQYF. The CDR3 DNA reads as TGCGCCAGCAGCCCAGGTGGGACTCACCAAGAGACCCAGTACTTC.

The chain employs TRBV7-2 and TRBJ2-7, with TRBD2 matching over 10 bases. There are 19 residues in the CDR3. Germline CDR1 SGHTA, CDR2 FQGNSA. The junction had 16 bases not matched to a gene; V was cut back by 5 bases and J by 0 bases. CDR3 amino acids: CASSRQAGLAPTLSYEQYF. As DNA, the CDR3 is TGTGCCAGCAGCCGCCAGGCGGGACTAGCGCCTACTCTCTCCTACGAGCAGTACTTC. Drawing the rest from reference TRBV7-2 and TRBJ2-7, the complete variable domain is GAGVSQSPSNKVTEKGKDVELRCDPISGHTALYWYRQSLGQGLEFLIYFQGNSAPDKSGLPSDRFSAERTGGSVSTLTIQRTQQEDSAVYLCASSRQAGLAPTLSYEQYFGPGTRLTVT.

Note on this clone: Because the CDR3's place on the DNA is in doubt, the DNA is left out and the CDR3 is given as listed by TCRdb. The rearrangement joins TRBV4-1 to TRBJ2-6; the D call TRBD1 from the table was never checked on the DNA. From its first to its last residue, the CDR3 has 16 amino acids. Germline-derived CDR1 and CDR2 are MGHRA and YSYEKL. CDR3 sequence reads: CASSQDWGPGANVPTF.

The rearrangement joins TRBV4-2 to TRBJ2-7, with D tentatively TRBD2 (7 bases). The CDR3 sequence is 13 residues long. Trimming stripped 5 bases from V and 2 bases from J, with 10 bases between. CDR1 is LGHNA and CDR2 is YNFKEQ in the germline V gene. CDR3 nucleotide sequence: TGTGCCAGCAGCTACGGGGGGCCCTACGAGCAGTACTTC. As protein: CASSYGGPYEQYF.

This clone was seen only a few times. The chain links TRBV1 to TRBJ2-7; TRBD1, the table's D call, lacks a check against the DNA. TRBV1 is a pseudogene locus. The length of the CDR3 is 16 residues. This CDR3 is CTSSQDGTGLEYEQYF. Written as DNA, the CDR3 is TGCACCAGCAGCCAAGATGGAACAGGGTTAGAGTACGAGCAGTACTTC.

V is TRBV4-2 and J is TRBJ2-7, with TRBD1 as a possible D gene (5 bases). This CDR3 has 14 residues. V gave up 1 base and J gave up 3 bases, with 10 bases separating them. The germline V gene has CDR1 LGHNA and CDR2 YNFKEQ. The CDR3 DNA reads as TGTGCCAGCAGCCAAGGCGATACAGGCTACGAGCAGTACTTC. This translates into CASSQGDTGYEQYF.

The chain uses TRBV18 and TRBJ1-6; D gene ambiguous. Trimming stripped 1 base from V and 3 bases from J, with 10 bases between. The CDR3 has 16 amino acids. From germline, CDR1 is KGHSH and CDR2 LQKENI. The CDR3: CASSPLSDLYNSPLHF. The DNA of the CDR3 is TGTGCCAGCTCACCACTGTCGGATCTCTATAATTCACCCCTCCACTTT.

This chain links TRBV4-1 with TRBJ2-2; TRBD2 is a possible D gene (5 bases). V lost 3 bases, J lost 4 bases, and 15 bases lay in between. Germline V gives CDR1 MGHRA, CDR2 YSYEKL. The CDR3 consists of 16 residues. CDR3 amino acids: CASSQGSRGRTGELFF. The CDR3 DNA follows: TGCGCCAGCAGCCAGGGCTCCCGGGGTCGCACCGGGGAGCTGTTTTTT.